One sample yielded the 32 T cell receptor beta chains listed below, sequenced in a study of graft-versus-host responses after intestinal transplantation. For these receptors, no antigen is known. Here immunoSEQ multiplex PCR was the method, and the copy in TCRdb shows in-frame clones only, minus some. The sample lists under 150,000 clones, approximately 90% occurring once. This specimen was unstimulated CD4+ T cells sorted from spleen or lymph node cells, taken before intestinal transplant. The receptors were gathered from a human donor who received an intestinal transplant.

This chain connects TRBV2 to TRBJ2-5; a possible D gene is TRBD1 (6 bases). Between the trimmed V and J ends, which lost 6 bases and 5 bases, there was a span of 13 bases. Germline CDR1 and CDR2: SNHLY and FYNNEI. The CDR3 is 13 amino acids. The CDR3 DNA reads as TGTGCCAGCAGCCGGGACAAAGGGGAGACCCAGTACTTC. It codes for CASSRDKGETQYF.

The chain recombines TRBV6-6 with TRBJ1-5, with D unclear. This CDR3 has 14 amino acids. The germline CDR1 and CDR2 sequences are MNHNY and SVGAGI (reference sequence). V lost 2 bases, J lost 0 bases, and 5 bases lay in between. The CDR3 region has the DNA TGTGCCAGCAGTTACACCTATAGCAATCAGCCCCAGCATTTT. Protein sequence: CASSYTYSNQPQHF.

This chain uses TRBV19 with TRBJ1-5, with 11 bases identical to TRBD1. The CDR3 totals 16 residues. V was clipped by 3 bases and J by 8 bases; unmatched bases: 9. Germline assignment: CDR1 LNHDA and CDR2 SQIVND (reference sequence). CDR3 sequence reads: CASSMLRDRGVKPQHF. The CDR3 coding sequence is TGTGCCAGTAGTATGTTAAGGGACAGGGGGGTGAAGCCCCAGCATTTT. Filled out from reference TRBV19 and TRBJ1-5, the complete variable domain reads DGGITQSPKYLFRKEGQNVTLSCEQNLNHDAMYWYRQDPGQGLRLIYYSQIVNDFQKGDIAEGYSVSREKKESFPLTVTSAQKNPTAFYLCASSMLRDRGVKPQHFGDGTRLSIL.

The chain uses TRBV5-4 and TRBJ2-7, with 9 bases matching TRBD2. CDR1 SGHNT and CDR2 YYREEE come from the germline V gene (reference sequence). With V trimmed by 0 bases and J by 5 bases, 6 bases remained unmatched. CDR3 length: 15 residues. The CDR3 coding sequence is TGTGCCAGCAGCTTGGCTGCGGGAGGGGGCCACGAGCAGTACTTC. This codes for CASSLAAGGGHEQYF.

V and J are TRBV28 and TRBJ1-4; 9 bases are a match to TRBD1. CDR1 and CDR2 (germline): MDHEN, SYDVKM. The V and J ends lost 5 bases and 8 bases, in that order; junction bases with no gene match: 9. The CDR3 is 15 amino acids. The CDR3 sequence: CASSEVQGAGEKLFF. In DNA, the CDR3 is TGTGCCAGCAGTGAGGTACAGGGGGCAGGGGAAAAACTGTTTTTT. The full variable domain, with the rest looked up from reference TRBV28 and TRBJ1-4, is DVKVTQSSRYLVKRTGEKVFLECVQDMDHENMFWYRQDPGLGLRLIYFSYDVKMKEKGDIPEGYSVSREKKERFSLILESASTNQTSMYLCASSEVQGAGEKLFFGSGTQLSVL.

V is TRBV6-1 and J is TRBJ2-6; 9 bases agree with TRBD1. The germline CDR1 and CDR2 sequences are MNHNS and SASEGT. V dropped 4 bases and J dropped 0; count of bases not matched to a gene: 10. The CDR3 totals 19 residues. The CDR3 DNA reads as TGTGCCAGCAGTGTCCGGGTCGGGACAGGGCTCTCTGGGGCCAACGTCCTGACTTTC. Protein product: CASSVRVGTGLSGANVLTF.

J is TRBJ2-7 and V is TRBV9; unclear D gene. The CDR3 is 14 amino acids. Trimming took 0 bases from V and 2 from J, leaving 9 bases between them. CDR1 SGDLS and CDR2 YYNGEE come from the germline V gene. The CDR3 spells CASSVETQAYEQYF. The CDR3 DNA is TGTGCCAGCAGCGTAGAGACCCAGGCCTACGAGCAGTACTTC.

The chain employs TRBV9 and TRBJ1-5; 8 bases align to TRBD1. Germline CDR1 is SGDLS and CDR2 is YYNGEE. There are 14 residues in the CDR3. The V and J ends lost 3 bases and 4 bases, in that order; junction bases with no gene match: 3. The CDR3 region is CASSAGTGNQPQHF. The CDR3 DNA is TGTGCCAGCAGCGCAGGGACAGGTAATCAGCCCCAGCATTTT.

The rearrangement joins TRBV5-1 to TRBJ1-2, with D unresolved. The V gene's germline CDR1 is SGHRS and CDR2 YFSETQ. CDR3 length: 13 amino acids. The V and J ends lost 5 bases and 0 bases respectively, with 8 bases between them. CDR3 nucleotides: TGCGCCAGCAGACAGACCACTAACTATGGCTACACCTTC. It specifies CASRQTTNYGYTF.

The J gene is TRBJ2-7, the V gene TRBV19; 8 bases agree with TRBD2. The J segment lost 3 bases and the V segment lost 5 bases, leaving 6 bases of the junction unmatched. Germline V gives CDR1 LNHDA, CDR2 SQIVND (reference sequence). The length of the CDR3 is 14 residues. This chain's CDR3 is CASSGRGALYEQYF. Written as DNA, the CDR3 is TGTGCCAGTAGTGGGCGGGGGGCCCTCTACGAGCAGTACTTC.

CDR3 protein: CASSQGQGGFATNEKLFF. Here the CDR3 DNA reads TGCGCCAGCAGCCAAGGACAGGGGGGGTTCGCAACTAATGAAAAACTGTTTTTT. The rearrangement uses TRBV4-1 and TRBJ1-4, with 9 bases matching TRBD1. CDR1 and CDR2 from the germline V gene are MGHRA and YSYEKL. J lost 0 bases, V lost 1 base, and 6 bases had no gene match. There are 18 residues in the CDR3.

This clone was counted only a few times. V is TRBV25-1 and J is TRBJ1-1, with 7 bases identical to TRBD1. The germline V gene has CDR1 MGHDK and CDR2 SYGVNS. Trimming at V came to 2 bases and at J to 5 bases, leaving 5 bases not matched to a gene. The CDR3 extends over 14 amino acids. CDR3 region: CASSELGGGTEAFF. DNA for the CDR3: TGTGCCAGCAGTGAACTAGGGGGCGGAACTGAAGCTTTCTTT.

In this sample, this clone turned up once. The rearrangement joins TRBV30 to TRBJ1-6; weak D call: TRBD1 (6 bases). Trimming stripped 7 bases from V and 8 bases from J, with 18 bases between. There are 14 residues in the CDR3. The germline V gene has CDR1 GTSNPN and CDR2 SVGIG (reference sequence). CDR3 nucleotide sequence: TGTGCCTCACGGCAGGGGAAGTTATATTCACCCCTCCACTTT. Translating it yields CASRQGKLYSPLHF.

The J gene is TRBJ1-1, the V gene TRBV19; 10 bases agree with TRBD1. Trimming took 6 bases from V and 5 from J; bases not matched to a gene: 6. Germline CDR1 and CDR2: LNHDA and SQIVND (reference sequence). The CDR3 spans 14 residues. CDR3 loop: CASRPTGGATEAFF. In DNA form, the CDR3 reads TGTGCCAGTAGACCGACAGGGGGCGCAACTGAAGCTTTCTTT.

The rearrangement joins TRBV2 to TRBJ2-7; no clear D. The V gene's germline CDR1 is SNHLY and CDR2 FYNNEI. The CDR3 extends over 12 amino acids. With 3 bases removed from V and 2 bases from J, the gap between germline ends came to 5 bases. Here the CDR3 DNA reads TGTGCCAGCAGTGACCTCGCCTACGAGCAGTACTTC. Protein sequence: CASSDLAYEQYF. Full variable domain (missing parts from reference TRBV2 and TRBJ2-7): EPEVTQTPSHQVTQMGQEVILRCVPISNHLYFYWYRQILGQKVEFLVSFYNNEISEKSEIFDDQFSVERPDGSNFTLKIRSTKLEDSAMYFCASSDLAYEQYFGPGTRLTVT.

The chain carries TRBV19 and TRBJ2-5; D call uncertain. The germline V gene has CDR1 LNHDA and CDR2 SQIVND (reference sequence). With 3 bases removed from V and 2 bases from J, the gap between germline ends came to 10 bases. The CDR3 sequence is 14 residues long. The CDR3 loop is CASSIGRRQETQYF. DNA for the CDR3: TGTGCCAGTAGTATTGGTCGGCGGCAAGAGACCCAGTACTTC.

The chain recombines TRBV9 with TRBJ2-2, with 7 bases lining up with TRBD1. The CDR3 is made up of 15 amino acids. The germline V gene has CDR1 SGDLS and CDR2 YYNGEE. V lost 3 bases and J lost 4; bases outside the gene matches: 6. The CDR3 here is CASSAGTGVTGELFF. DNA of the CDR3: TGTGCCAGCAGCGCCGGAACAGGGGTCACCGGGGAGCTGTTTTTT.

CDR3 protein: CSGGTGGLSTEAFF. The CDR3 DNA is TGCAGCGGCGGGACAGGGGGCTTGAGCACTGAAGCTTTCTTT. The rearrangement uses TRBV29-1 and TRBJ1-1; 12 positions agree with TRBD1. Germline V gene data show CDR1 as SQVTM and CDR2 as ANQGSEA. The V gene end was trimmed by 7 bases and the J gene end by 4 bases; junction bases not matched to a gene: 7. The CDR3 totals 14 residues.

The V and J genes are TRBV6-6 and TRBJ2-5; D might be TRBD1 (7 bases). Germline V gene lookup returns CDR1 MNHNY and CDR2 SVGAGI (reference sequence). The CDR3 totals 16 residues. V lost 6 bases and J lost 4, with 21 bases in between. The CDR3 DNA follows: TGTGCCAGCAGCAATACAGGGGAGCTAGCGAGAGAGACCCAGTACTTC. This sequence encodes CASSNTGELARETQYF.

The CDR3 nucleotides read TGTGCCCAACCGGGCTCCCTCGCAGGGGAGACCCAGTACTTC. The encoded protein is CAQPGSLAGETQYF. J is TRBJ2-5 and V is TRBV30; tentative D call: TRBD1 (5 bases). Germline V CDR1 and CDR2: GTSNPN, SVGIG (reference sequence). Trimming removed 8 bases at V and 5 bases at J, with 21 bases between. The CDR3 sequence is 14 residues long.

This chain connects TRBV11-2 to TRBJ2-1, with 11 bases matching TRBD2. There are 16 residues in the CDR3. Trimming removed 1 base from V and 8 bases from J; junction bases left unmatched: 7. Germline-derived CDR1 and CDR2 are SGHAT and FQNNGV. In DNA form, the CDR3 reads TGTGCCAGCAGCTTAGGGGCTAGCGGGAGGATCGATGAGCAGTTCTTC. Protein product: CASSLGASGRIDEQFF.

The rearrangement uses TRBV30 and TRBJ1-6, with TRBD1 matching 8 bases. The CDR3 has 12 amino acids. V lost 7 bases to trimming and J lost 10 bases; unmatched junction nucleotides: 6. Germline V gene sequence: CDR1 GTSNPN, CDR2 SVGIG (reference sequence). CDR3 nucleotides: TGTGCCTTTGACAGGGGACGATCACCCCTCCACTTT. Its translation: CAFDRGRSPLHF.

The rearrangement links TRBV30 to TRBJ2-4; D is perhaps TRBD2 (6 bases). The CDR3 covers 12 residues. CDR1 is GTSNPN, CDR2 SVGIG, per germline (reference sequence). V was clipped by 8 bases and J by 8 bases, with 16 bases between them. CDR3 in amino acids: CAGLARGDIQYF. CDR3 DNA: TGTGCCGGTCTAGCGCGAGGGGACATTCAGTACTTC.

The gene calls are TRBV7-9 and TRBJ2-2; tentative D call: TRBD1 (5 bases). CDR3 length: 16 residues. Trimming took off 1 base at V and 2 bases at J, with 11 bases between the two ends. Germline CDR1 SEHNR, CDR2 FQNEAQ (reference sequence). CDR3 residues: CASSLVGALNTGELFF. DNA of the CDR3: TGTGCCAGCAGCTTAGTTGGGGCCTTAAACACCGGGGAGCTGTTTTTT.

The CDR3 DNA sequence: TGTGCCAGCAGCCCTGTGGCGGGAGTGCTGGGTGAGACCCAGTACTTC. Translation: CASSPVAGVLGETQYF. The chain employs TRBV7-7 and TRBJ2-5; 7 bases map to TRBD2. Germline V gene sequence: CDR1 SSHAT, CDR2 FNYEAQ (reference sequence). The CDR3 consists of 16 residues. Trimming at V came to 5 bases and at J to 5 bases, leaving 14 bases not matched to a gene.

The CDR3 loop is CASSWLDRPTTEAFF. As DNA, the CDR3 is TGTGCCAGTAGTTGGCTGGACAGGCCGACCACTGAAGCTTTCTTT. The chain is built from TRBV19 and TRBJ1-1; 7 positions agree with TRBD1. The V gene's germline CDR1 is LNHDA and CDR2 SQIVND (reference sequence). The CDR3 is made up of 15 amino acids. Losses at the gene ends were 5 bases for V and 4 bases for J; bases not matched to a gene: 10.

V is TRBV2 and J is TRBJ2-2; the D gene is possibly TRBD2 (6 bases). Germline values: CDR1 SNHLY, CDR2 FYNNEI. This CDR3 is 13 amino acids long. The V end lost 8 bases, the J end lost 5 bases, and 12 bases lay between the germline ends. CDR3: CASLAARTGELFF. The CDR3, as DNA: TGTGCCAGCTTAGCGGCAAGGACCGGGGAGCTGTTTTTT. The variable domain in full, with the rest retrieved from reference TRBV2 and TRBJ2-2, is EPEVTQTPSHQVTQMGQEVILRCVPISNHLYFYWYRQILGQKVEFLVSFYNNEISEKSEIFDDQFSVERPDGSNFTLKIRSTKLEDSAMYFCASLAARTGELFFGEGSRLTVL.

The CDR3 loop is CSAPQGSPLHF. CDR3 DNA sequence: TGCAGTGCCCCGCAGGGTTCACCCCTCCACTTT. The rearrangement uses TRBV20-1 and TRBJ1-6; a possible D gene is TRBD1 (5 bases). V lost 6 bases to trimming and J lost 9 bases, with 9 bases between them. Germline CDR1 and CDR2: DFQATT and SNEGSKA (reference sequence). The CDR3 spans 11 residues.

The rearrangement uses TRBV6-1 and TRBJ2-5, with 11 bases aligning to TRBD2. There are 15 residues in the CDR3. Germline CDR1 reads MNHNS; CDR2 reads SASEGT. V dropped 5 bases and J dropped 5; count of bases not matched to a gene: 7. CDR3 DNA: TGTGCCAGCAGTTTACTAGCGGGAGTGGGGGAGACCCAGTACTTC. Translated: CASSLLAGVGETQYF.

The DNA of the CDR3 is TGTGCCAGCAGTGACTTTGGGGGAGGTTATCAAGAGACCCAGTACTTC. Encoded protein: CASSDFGGGYQETQYF. The chain carries TRBV2 and TRBJ2-5; possible D gene TRBD2, 6 bases. The CDR3 runs 16 residues. The germline gives CDR1 SNHLY, CDR2 FYNNEI. V was clipped by 3 bases and J by 2 bases, with 16 bases between them. Complete variable domain (other parts from reference TRBV2 and TRBJ2-5): EPEVTQTPSHQVTQMGQEVILRCVPISNHLYFYWYRQILGQKVEFLVSFYNNEISEKSEIFDDQFSVERPDGSNFTLKIRSTKLEDSAMYFCASSDFGGGYQETQYFGPGTRLLVL.

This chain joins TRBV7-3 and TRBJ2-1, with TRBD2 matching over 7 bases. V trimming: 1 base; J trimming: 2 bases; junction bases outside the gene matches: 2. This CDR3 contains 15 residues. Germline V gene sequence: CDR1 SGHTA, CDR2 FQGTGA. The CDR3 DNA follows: TGTGCCAGCAGCTTAAGTGGACTAGCCTACAATGAGCAGTTCTTC. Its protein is CASSLSGLAYNEQFF.

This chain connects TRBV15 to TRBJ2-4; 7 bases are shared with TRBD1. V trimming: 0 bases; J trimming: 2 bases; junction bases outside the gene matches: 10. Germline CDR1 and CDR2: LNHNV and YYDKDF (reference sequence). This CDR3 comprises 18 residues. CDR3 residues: CATSREYPQGSTKNIQYF. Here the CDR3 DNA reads TGTGCCACCAGCAGAGAGTATCCACAGGGGAGTACCAAAAACATTCAGTACTTC. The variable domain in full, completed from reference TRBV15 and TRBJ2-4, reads DAMVIQNPRYQVTQFGKPVTLSCSQTLNHNVMYWYQQKSSQAPKLLFHYYDKDFNNEADTPDNFQSRRPNTSFCFLDIRSPGLGDTAMYLCATSREYPQGSTKNIQYFGAGTRLSVL.